Listed below are T cell receptor beta chains from one sample, sequenced in a study of blood T cell repertoires in COVID-19. Profiled with immunoSEQ multiplex PCR; TCRdb holds only in-frame clones, not every one. Of about 310,000 clones listed, around nine tenths are singletons. Sequences were obtained from peripheral blood. Receptors originate from a man between 50 and 59 years old with active or convalescent COVID-19. Each CDR3 is given with its conserved first and last residue. A D gene is named only where the DNA matches it firmly. Size is stated for part of the rows, as once, few or many counts, or as a class when the clone is expanded.

>TRBV18|.|.|12|TRBJ2-5
CASSPYAETQYF
TGTGCCAGCTCGCCCTATGCGGAGACCCAGTACTTC
>TRBV7-3|.|.|18|TRBJ2-5
CASSSYPRGQGLRETQYF
TGTGCCAGCAGCTCCTACCCTCGTGGTCAGGGTTTGCGAGAGACCCAGTACTTC
>TRBV7-8|.|.|16|TRBJ2-4
CASSLEGSLVKNIQYF
TGTGCCAGCAGCTTAGAAGGTAGCCTAGTCAAAAACATTCAGTACTTC
>TRBV24-1|.|once|15|TRBJ1-2
CATSDPRAQGPGYTF
TGTGCCACCAGTGATCCAAGGGCCCAGGGGCCTGGCTACACCTTC
>TRBV30|.|.|12|TRBJ2-1
CAWSHLESLAFF
TGTGCCTGGAGTCACCTAGAGAGTTTGGCGTTCTTC
>TRBV7-2|TRBD2|.|14|TRBJ2-1
CASSEGLAVDEQFF
TGTGCCAGCAGCGAGGGACTAGCGGTGGATGAGCAGTTCTTC
>TRBV2|TRBD1|.|14|TRBJ1-2
CASSGQGAGYGYTF
TGTGCCAGCAGTGGTCAGGGGGCCGGCTATGGCTACACCTTC
>TRBV30|.|.|13|TRBJ1-5
CAWTSSSNQPQHF
TGTGCCTGGACAAGCTCGAGCAATCAGCCCCAGCATTTT
>TRBV6-4|TRBD1|once|13|TRBJ1-1
CASSQGVNTEAFF
TGTGCCAGCAGCCAGGGGGTGAACACTGAAGCTTTCTTT
>TRBV5-1|.|.|17|TRBJ1-3
CASSWGRGRLSGNTIYF
TGCGCCAGCAGCTGGGGGCGCGGGAGGCTATCTGGAAACACCATATATTTT
>TRBV27|TRBD1|.|16|TRBJ1-1
CASSQARGQGGTEAFF
TGTGCCAGCAGTCAGGCCCGTGGACAGGGGGGGACTGAAGCTTTCTTT
>TRBV30|.|.|13|TRBJ1-1
CAGEAGVNTEAFF
TGTGCCGGGGAGGCAGGGGTGAACACTGAAGCTTTCTTT
>TRBV5-6|.|few|16|TRBJ1-3
CASSPLQLASGNTIYF
TGTGCCAGCAGTCCCCTTCAATTAGCCTCCGGAAACACCATATATTTT
>TRBV3-1/TRBV3-2|.|.|12|TRBJ1-1
CASSAANTEAFF
TGTGCCAGCAGCGCGGCCAACACTGAAGCTTTCTTT
>TRBV28|.|.|12|TRBJ1-5
CASSFYGEAQHF
TGTGCCAGCAGTTTTTACGGGGAGGCCCAGCATTTT
>TRBV5-6|TRBD1|.|14|TRBJ1-4
CASSSRDRDEKLFF
TGTGCCAGCAGCTCCCGGGACAGGGATGAAAAACTGTTTTTT
>TRBV19|TRBD1|.|17|TRBJ1-1
CASSMSTGTGVNTEAFF
TGTGCCAGTAGTATGTCGACCGGGACAGGGGTCAACACTGAAGCTTTCTTT
>TRBV7-9|.|.|15|TRBJ1-4
CASSSKQGSDEKLFF
TGTGCCAGCAGCTCGAAACAGGGATCCGATGAAAAACTGTTTTTT
>TRBV6-1|TRBD1|.|17|TRBJ1-2
CASSEVAGTGGTYGYTF
TGTGCCAGCAGTGAAGTAGCCGGGACAGGAGGAACCTATGGCTACACCTTC
>TRBV11-2|.|.|13|TRBJ1-1
CASSPNWATEAFF
TGTGCCAGCAGCCCTAATTGGGCCACTGAAGCTTTCTTT
>TRBV5-4|.|few|11|TRBJ2-7
CASSNTYEQYF
TGTGCCAGCAGCAACACCTACGAGCAGTACTTC
>TRBV6-1|.|few|15|TRBJ1-3
CASSETGHLGNTIYF
TGTGCCAGCAGTGAAACCGGACACCTTGGAAACACCATATATTTT
>TRBV11-1|TRBD1|.|14|TRBJ1-1
CASSSGQLNTEAFF
TGTGCCAGCAGCTCGGGACAGCTGAACACTGAAGCTTTCTTT
>TRBV5-8|.|.|13|TRBJ2-3
CASSGEVGDTQYF
TGTGCCAGCAGTGGGGAGGTCGGAGATACGCAGTATTTT
>TRBV6-1|TRBD1|.|16|TRBJ2-1
CASSGAQGAPYNEQFF
TGTGCCAGCAGTGGAGCACAGGGGGCGCCGTACAATGAGCAGTTCTTC
>TRBV2|TRBD2|.|14|TRBJ2-7
CASSLGAGGREQYF
TGTGCCAGCAGCCTAGGAGCGGGGGGGAGGGAGCAGTACTTC
>TRBV4-1|.|.|17|TRBJ2-1
CASSQESRVALYNEQFF
TGCGCCAGCAGCCAAGAGTCGCGGGTCGCACTATACAATGAGCAGTTCTTC
>TRBV19|.|.|14|TRBJ2-2
CASSIWQGTGELFF
TGTGCCAGTAGTATTTGGCAGGGGACCGGGGAGCTGTTTTTT
>TRBV30|TRBD1|.|14|TRBJ2-1
CAWSSDRGRNEQFF
TGTGCCTGGAGTTCCGACAGGGGAAGAAATGAGCAGTTCTTC
>TRBV7-2|TRBD2|.|15|TRBJ2-5
CASSLQGGLQETQYF
TGTGCCAGCAGCTTACAGGGAGGGTTGCAGGAGACCCAGTACTTC
>TRBV28|TRBD1|once|17|TRBJ1-3
CASSSGTGSFSGNTIYF
TGTGCCAGCAGTTCCGGGACAGGAAGTTTCTCTGGAAACACCATATATTTT
>TRBV20-1|TRBD1|.|12|TRBJ1-1
CSASKGTAEAFF
TGCAGTGCTAGTAAGGGGACAGCTGAAGCTTTCTTT
>TRBV29-1|TRBD1|.|16|TRBJ2-3
CSVEDGKGAVTDTQYF
TGCAGCGTTGAAGATGGAAAGGGGGCTGTAACAGATACGCAGTATTTT
>TRBV29-1|TRBD1|.|13|TRBJ2-7
CSVEPQGAHEQYF
TGCAGCGTTGAACCGCAGGGGGCCCACGAGCAGTACTTC
>TRBV18|TRBD1|.|17|TRBJ1-6
CASSSYTGAGGNSPLHF
TGTGCCAGCTCATCGTATACGGGGGCAGGGGGAAATTCACCCCTCCACTTT
>TRBV12-3/TRBV12-4|TRBD1|.|13|TRBJ2-7
CASKRLDRGEQYF
TGTGCCAGCAAACGGCTCGACAGGGGCGAGCAGTACTTC
>TRBV5-8|TRBD1|.|16|TRBJ2-5
CASSRLPGQYTETQYF
TGTGCCAGCAGCAGATTACCGGGACAGTATACAGAGACCCAGTACTTC
>TRBV18|.|.|15|TRBJ1-3
CASSPVGVGGNTIYF
TGTGCCAGCTCCCCGGTCGGGGTAGGTGGAAACACCATATATTTT